This T cell receptor beta chain was sequenced for a study of blood T cell repertoires in COVID-19. Study-wide background: COVID-19 samples collected from the United States, Italy and Spain covered acute and convalescent phases. T cells, B-cell-depleted T cells, or PBMCs supplied cDNA or gDNA.

As handled by the study authors: Cell counts per sample came from amplifying reference gene primers. Assay used: immunoSEQ multiplex PCR; TCRdb lists only in-frame clones, some missing. V, J and clone size are those of that table, while D and trimming were read from the DNA. Seen here are 90,000 to 120,000 clones, roughly 92% observed once, and the top ten hold around 5.7%. Per the germline V gene, CDR1 is MNHNY and CDR2 is SVGAGI (reference sequence). CDR3 length equals 16 residues. The J segment lost 0 bases and the V segment lost 4 bases, leaving 3 bases of the junction unmatched. The receptor's source is a man between 65 and 79 years old with acute or convalescent COVID-19. Sequencing was carried out using peripheral blood. The chain recombines TRBV6-6 with TRBJ2-3, with 11 bases identical to TRBD2. CDR3 residues: CASSSRLAGSTDTQYF. CDR3 DNA: TGTGCCAGCAGTTCCCGACTAGCGGGGAGCACAGATACGCAGTATTTT.